This T cell receptor (beta chain) is from a study of shared clonotypes between healthy human individuals. Execution of the assay was at deep level. For each subset, genomic DNA was distributed in equal portions over several immunoSEQ plates. The assay was immunoSEQ multiplex PCR, and TCRdb's table has in-frame clones only and misses some. The sample shows fewer than 700,000 clones, 70% to 80% of them seen only once. CDR3 length: 13 amino acids. V was clipped by 0 bases and J by 5 bases, with 8 bases between them. The germline gives CDR1 GTSNPN, CDR2 SVGIG (reference sequence). Donors included only healthy HIV-negative adults lacking recent acute infections or vaccinations. There were only Caucasian adults among the donors, and all lived in Nashville, Tennessee.

V and J are TRBV30 and TRBJ1-5, with TRBD1 as a possible D gene (5 bases). Material: PBMCs. The source is a middle-aged woman in good health. Some clones in this sample may be carry-over from other donors' samples. The CDR3 sequence is CAWSVKGYQPQHF. In nucleotides, the CDR3 is TGTGCCTGGAGTGTTAAGGGGTATCAGCCCCAGCATTTT.